The text below deals with one T cell receptor beta chain. Its antigen is currently unknown. Following culture for roughly 10 days, CD4+ T cells were isolated. Participants got two doses of BNT162b2 or mRNA-1273 vaccine. The sample is drawn from a study of vaccination effects on CD4 cells after COVID-19. Study details: Post-vaccine specimens were collected at a median of 72 days following the second dose. Wells of a few million PBMC each were grown with 7.5 to 10 IU/ml IL-2 and roughly 10 ug/ml peptides.

Study-wide results and caveats: Long after vaccination, the clones induced by infection and by vaccine shrank markedly in size.

Using immunoSEQ multiplex PCR, the repertoire was profiled, and TCRdb retains in-frame clones only, with some absent. The sample lists around 66,000 clones, 74% seen once, with 2.2% in the top ten. Germline CDR1 is KGHSH and CDR2 is LQKENI. V dropped 6 bases and J dropped 0; count of bases not matched to a gene: 8. The CDR3 is made up of 18 amino acids. The sequence was collected from a human donor who received a COVID-19 vaccine. V is TRBV18 and J is TRBJ2-2; 12 bases fit TRBD2. The specimen was CD4+ T cells from PBMCs cultured without peptide, collected after COVID-19 vaccination. CDR3 sequence reads: CASSRLAGARTNTGELFF. CDR3 DNA: TGTGCCAGCTCCAGACTAGCGGGGGCCCGAACGAACACCGGGGAGCTGTTTTTT.